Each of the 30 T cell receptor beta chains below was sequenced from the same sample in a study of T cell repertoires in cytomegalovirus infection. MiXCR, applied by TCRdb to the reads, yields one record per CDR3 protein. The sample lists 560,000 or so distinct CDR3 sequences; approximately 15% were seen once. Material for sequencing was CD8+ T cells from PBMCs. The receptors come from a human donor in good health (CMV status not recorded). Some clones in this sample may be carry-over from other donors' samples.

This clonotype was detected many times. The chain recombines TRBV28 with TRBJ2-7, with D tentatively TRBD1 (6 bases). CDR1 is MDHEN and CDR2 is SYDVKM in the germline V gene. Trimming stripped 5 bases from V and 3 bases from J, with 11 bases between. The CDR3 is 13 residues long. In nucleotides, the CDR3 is TGTGCCAGCAGTAAAACAGGGATCTACGAGCAGTACTTC. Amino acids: CASSKTGIYEQYF.

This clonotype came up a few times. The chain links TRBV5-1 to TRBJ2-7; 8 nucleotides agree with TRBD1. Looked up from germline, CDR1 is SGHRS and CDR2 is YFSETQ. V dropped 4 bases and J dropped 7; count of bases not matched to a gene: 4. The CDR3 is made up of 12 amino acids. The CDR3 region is CASSPGGWEQYF. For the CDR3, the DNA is TGCGCCAGCAGCCCAGGGGGCTGGGAGCAGTACTTC.

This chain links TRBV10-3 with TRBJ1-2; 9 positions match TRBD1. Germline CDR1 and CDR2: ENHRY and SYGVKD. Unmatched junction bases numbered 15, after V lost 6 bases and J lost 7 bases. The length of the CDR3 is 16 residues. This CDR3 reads CAISDGYVDRGGGYTF. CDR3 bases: TGTGCCATCAGCGACGGCTATGTAGACAGGGGGGGTGGCTACACCTTC.

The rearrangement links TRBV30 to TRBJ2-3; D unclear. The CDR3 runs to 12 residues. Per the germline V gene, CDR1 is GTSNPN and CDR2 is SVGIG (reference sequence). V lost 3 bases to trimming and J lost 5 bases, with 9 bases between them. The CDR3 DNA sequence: TGTGCCTGGAGCCCGACCGAAGATACGCAGTATTTT. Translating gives CAWSPTEDTQYF.

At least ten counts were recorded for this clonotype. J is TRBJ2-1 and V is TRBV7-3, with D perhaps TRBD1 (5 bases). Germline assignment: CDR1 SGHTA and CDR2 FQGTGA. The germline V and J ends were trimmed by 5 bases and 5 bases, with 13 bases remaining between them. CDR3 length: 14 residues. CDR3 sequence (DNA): TGTGCCAGCAGCCCCGGAAGGGGCAACAATGAGCAGTTCTTC. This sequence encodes CASSPGRGNNEQFF.

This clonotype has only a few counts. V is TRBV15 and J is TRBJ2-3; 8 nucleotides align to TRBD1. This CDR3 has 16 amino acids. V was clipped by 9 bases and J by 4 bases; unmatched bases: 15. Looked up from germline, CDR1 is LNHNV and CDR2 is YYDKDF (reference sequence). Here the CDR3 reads CATGWGTGDLADTQYF. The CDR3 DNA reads TGTGCCACGGGGTGGGGGACAGGTGATTTGGCAGATACGCAGTATTTT.

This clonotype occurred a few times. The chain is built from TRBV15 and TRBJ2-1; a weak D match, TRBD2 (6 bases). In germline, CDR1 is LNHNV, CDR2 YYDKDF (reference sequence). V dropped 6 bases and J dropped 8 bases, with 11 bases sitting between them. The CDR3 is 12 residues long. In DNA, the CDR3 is TGTGCCACCAGGCGGGGTGCGGATGAGCAGTTCTTC. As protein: CATRRGADEQFF. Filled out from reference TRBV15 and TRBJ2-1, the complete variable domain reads DAMVIQNPRYQVTQFGKPVTLSCSQTLNHNVMYWYQQKSSQAPKLLFHYYDKDFNNEADTPDNFQSRRPNTSFCFLDIRSPGLGDTAMYLCATRRGADEQFFGPGTRLTVL.

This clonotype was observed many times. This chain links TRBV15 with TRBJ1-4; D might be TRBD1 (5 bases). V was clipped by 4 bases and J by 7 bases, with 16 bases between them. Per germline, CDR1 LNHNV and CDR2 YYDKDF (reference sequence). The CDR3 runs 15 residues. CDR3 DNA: TGTGCCACCAGCACCTCCCGCGGTGGGGGTGAAAAACTGTTTTTT. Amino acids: CATSTSRGGGEKLFF.

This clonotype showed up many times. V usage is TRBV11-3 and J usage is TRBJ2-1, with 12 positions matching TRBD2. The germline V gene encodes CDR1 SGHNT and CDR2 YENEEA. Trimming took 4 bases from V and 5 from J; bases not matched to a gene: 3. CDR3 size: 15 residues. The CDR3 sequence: CASSWTSGAHNEQFF. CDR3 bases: TGTGCCAGCAGCTGGACTAGCGGGGCCCACAATGAGCAGTTCTTC.

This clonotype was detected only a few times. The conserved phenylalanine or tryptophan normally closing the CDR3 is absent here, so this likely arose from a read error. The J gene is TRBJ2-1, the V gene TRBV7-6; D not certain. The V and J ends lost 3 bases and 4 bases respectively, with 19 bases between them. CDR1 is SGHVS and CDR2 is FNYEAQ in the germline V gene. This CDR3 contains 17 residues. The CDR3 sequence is CASSFIMSNPGYNEQFL. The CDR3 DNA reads TGTGCCAGCAGCTTTATTATGTCCAACCCTGGGTACAATGAGCAGTTCTTA.

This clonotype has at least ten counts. In DNA, the CDR3 is TGTGCCAGCAGCCAATCAGAGAGGACTAGCGGGTTAAATTACGAGCAGTACTTC. Encoded protein: CASSQSERTSGLNYEQYF. The rearrangement uses TRBV14 and TRBJ2-7; TRBD2 aligns across 11 bases. The CDR3 is 18 residues long. Germline-derived CDR1 and CDR2 are SGHDN and FVKESK. After removal of 2 bases from V and 4 bases from J, the junction contained 13 bases not matched to a gene.

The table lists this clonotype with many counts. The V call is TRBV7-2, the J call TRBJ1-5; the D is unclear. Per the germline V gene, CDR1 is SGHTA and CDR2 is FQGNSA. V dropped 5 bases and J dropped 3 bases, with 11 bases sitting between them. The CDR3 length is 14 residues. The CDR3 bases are TGTGCCAGCAGCCTTGGCATGGCCAATCAGCCCCAGCATTTT. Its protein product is CASSLGMANQPQHF.

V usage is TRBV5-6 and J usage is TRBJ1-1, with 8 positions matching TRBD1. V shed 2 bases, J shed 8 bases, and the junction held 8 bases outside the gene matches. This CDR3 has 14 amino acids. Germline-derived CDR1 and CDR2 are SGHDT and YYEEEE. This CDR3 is CASSFLTGVAEAFF. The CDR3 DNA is TGTGCCAGCAGCTTTTTGACAGGGGTGGCCGAAGCTTTCTTT.

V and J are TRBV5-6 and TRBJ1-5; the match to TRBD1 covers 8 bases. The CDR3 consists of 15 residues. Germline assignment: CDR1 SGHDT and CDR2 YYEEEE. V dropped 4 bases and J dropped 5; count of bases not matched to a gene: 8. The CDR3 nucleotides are TGTGCCAGCAGCCCCGGGGCAGGGGGCTATCAGCCCCAGCATTTT. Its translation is CASSPGAGGYQPQHF.

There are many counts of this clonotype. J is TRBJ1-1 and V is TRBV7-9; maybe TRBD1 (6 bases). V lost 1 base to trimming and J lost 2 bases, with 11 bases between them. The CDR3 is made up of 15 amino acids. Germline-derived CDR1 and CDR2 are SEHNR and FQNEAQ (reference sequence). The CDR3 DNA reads TGTGCCAGCAGCTTAGGGGGGACAAATAACACTGAAGCTTTCTTT. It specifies CASSLGGTNNTEAFF.

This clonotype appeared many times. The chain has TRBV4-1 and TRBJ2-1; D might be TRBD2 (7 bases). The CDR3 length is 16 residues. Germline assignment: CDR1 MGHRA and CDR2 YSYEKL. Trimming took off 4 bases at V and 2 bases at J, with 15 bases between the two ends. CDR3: CASSPTGGGAYNEQFF. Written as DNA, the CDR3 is TGCGCCAGCAGCCCGACTGGAGGGGGGGCCTACAATGAGCAGTTCTTC.

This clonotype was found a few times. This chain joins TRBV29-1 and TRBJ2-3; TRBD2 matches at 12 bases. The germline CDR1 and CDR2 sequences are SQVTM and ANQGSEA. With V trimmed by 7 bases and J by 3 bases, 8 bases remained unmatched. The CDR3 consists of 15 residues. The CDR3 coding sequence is TGCAGCGCCGCGACTAGCGGGAGACCAACAGATACGCAGTATTTT. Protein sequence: CSAATSGRPTDTQYF.

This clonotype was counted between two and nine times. CDR3 amino acids: CASSLEGMGTEAFF. DNA for the CDR3: TGTGCCAGCAGCTTAGAAGGGATGGGCACTGAAGCTTTCTTT. The V gene is TRBV7-9, the J gene TRBJ1-1; D remains unclear. This CDR3 spans 14 amino acids. The V gene lost 1 base and the J gene lost 4 bases, with 10 bases spanning the gap. Germline loops: CDR1 SEHNR, CDR2 FQNEAQ (reference sequence). Drawing the rest from reference TRBV7-9 and TRBJ1-1, the complete variable domain is DTGVSQNPRHKITKRGQNVTFRCDPISEHNRLYWYRQTLGQGPEFLTYFQNEAQLEKSRLLSDRFSAERPKGSFSTLEIQRTEQGDSAMYLCASSLEGMGTEAFFGQGTRLTVV.

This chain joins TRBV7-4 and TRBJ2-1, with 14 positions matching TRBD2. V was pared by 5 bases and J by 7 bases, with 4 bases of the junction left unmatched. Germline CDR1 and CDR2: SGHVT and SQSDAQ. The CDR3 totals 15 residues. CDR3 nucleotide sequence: TGTGCCAGCAGCGGACTAGCGGGAGGTAGGAATGAGCAGTTCTTC. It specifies CASSGLAGGRNEQFF.

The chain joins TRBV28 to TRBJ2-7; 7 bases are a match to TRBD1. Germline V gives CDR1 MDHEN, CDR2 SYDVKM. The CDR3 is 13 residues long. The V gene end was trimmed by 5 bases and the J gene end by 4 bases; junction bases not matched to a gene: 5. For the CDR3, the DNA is TGTGCCAGCAGTCAACAGGGGCCTTACGAGCAGTACTTC. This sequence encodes CASSQQGPYEQYF.

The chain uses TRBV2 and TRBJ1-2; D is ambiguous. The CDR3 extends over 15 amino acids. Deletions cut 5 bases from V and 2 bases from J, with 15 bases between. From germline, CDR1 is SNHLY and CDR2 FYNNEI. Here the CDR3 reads CASSQPGRLNYGYTF. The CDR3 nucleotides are TGTGCCAGCAGTCAACCCGGACGCCTGAACTATGGCTACACCTTC.

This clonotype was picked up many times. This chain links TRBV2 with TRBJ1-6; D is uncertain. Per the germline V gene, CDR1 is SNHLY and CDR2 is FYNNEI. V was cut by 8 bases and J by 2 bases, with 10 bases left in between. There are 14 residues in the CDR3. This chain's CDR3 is CASLEEAYNSPLHF. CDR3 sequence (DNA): TGTGCCAGCCTCGAGGAGGCCTATAATTCACCCCTCCACTTT.

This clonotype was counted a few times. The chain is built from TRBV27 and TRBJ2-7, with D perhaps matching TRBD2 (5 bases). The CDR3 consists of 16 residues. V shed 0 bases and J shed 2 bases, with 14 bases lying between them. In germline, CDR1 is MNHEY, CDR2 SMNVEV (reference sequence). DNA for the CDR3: TGTGCCAGCAGTTTATCGAGCGGTTATGGGGCCTACGAGCAGTACTTC. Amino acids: CASSLSSGYGAYEQYF.

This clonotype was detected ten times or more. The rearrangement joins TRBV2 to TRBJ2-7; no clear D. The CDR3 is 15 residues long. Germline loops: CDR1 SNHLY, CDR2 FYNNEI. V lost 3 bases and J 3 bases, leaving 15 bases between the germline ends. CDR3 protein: CASSDPSTNYYEQYF. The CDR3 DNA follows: TGTGCCAGCAGTGATCCCTCGACAAACTACTACGAGCAGTACTTC.

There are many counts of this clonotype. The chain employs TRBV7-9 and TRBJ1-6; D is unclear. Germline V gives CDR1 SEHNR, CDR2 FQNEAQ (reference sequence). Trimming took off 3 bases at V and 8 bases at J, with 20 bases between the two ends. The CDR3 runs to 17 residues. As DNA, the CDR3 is TGTGCCAGCAGCTTCACCCTCCGGCAGTTCTCGGATTCACCCCTCCACTTT. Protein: CASSFTLRQFSDSPLHF. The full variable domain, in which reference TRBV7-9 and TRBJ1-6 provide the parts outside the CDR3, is DTGVSQNPRHKITKRGQNVTFRCDPISEHNRLYWYRQTLGQGPEFLTYFQNEAQLEKSRLLSDRFSAERPKGSFSTLEIQRTEQGDSAMYLCASSFTLRQFSDSPLHFGNGTRLTVT.

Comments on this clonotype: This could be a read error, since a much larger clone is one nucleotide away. This chain's CDR3 is CASCPRGAKTQYF. The CDR3 DNA sequence: TGTGCCAGCTGCCCCCGAGGGGCGAAGACCCAGTACTTC. V usage is TRBV7-9 and J usage is TRBJ2-5; TRBD1 or TRBD2 may be the D gene (5 bases each). CDR3 length: 13 amino acids. Germline CDR1 reads SEHNR; CDR2 reads FQNEAQ (reference sequence). V was pared by 8 bases and J by 6 bases, with 16 bases between.

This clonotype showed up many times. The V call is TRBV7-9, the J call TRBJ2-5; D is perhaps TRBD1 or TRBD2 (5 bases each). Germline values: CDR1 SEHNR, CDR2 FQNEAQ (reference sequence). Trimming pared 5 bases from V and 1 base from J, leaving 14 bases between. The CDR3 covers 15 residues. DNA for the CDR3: TGTGCCAGCAGCCGGGGCAGCGGTGCCCAAGAGACCCAGTACTTC. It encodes CASSRGSGAQETQYF.

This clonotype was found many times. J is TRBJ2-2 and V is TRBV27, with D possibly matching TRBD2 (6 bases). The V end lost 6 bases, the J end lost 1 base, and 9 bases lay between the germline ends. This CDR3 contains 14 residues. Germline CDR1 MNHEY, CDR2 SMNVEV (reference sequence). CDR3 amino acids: CASRRDWNTGELFF. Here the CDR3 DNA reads TGTGCCAGCAGGAGGGACTGGAACACCGGGGAGCTGTTTTTT.

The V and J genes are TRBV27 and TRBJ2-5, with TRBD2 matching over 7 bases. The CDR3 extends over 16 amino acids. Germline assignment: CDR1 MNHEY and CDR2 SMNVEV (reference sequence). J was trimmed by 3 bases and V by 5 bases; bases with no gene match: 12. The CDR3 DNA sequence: TGTGCCAGCAGTCCCAAAGGGACTACAAATGAAGAGACCCAGTACTTC. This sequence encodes CASSPKGTTNEETQYF.

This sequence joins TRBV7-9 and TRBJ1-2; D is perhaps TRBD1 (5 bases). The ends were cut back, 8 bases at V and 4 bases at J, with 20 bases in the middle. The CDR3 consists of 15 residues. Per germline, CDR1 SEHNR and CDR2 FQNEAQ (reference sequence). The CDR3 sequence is CASETTGLGAYGYTF. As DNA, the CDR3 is TGTGCCAGCGAGACAACAGGCCTAGGGGCCTATGGCTACACCTTC.